The T cell receptor (beta chain) under discussion was sequenced for a study of metastatic and nonmetastatic thyroid tumors (dated by TCRdb to between 2020 and 2021). Regarding the study in general: Repertoires were compared across peripheral blood and tumor or nodule tissue samples from malignant and benign thyroid patients. The research as a whole found: In both blood and tumor samples, malignant tumors were reported to have significantly higher TCR beta diversity than benign nodules.

This clone showed up just a few times. Its specific antigen is unknown. No quality values exist for individual bases; no much larger clone is one base distant. The CDR3 has 13 amino acids, counting the end cysteine and phenylalanine. Of all the DNA, just the CDR3 is kept, 39 bases in frame from base 1. Looking up the germline V gene (reference sequence) yields CDR1 WNHNN and CDR2 SYGVQD. Before undergoing thyroid surgery, none of the patients had been given any kind of treatment. Using T-cell receptor beta sequencing, the study looked back at clinical samples from patients collected from the early 2010s to the late 2010s. The method behind the library was PCR. The sequencing machine was an Illumina HiSeq 4000. The TCR beta-chain CDR3 region of each patient was profiled by high-throughput sequencing. For the original study's pipeline: The researchers built a classifier to tell apart papillary thyroid cancer patients with distant metastasis, based on CDR3 differences among clinicopathological groups. Repertoire diversity was assessed with the Shannon index, and tumor-blood repertoire similarity with the Morisita-Horn index. The public reads were run again by TCRdb, first through fastp at Q25 and then through MiXCR, and only productive beta chains were kept. None of the V and J calls come from the authors' own analysis; TCRdb made them. Counted in this sample were 15,000 to 20,000 clones; 25% to 35% of them appeared once. In total, the top ten clones hold around 27% of the sample.

The source of this sequence is a male donor with papillary thyroid cancer or a benign thyroid nodule (not recorded which). Some clones in this sample may be carry-over from other donors' samples. The sample taken for sequencing was tumor tissue. The rearrangement combines TRBV10-1 with TRBJ2-2, with the D gene uncertain. The bases read TGCTCCGGCAGGATGGCGGAGACCGGGGAGCTGTTTTTT. This codes for CSGRMAETGELFF.